A single sample gave rise to the 6 T cell receptor beta chains below, sequenced in a study of blood T cell repertoires in COVID-19. TCRdb keeps only in-frame clones here, not all; method: immunoSEQ multiplex PCR. The repertoire includes fewer than 300,000 clones, 70% to 85% of them detected once, and around 3.4% sits in the top ten. The material sequenced was peripheral blood. The receptor set was obtained from a woman older than 75 with acute or convalescent COVID-19.

The CDR3 DNA follows: TGTGCCAGCAGCCCACCGGGACAAAGGAACCATGGCTACACCTTC. Protein sequence: CASSPPGQRNHGYTF. This chain connects TRBV7-9 to TRBJ1-2, with D perhaps matching TRBD1 (6 bases). The CDR3 spans 15 residues. The germline gives CDR1 SEHNR, CDR2 FQNEAQ (reference sequence). Trimming cost V 5 bases and J 6 bases, with 19 bases left between them.

The rearrangement links TRBV19 to TRBJ1-6; TRBD1 matches 7 bases. J was trimmed by 5 bases and V by 8 bases; bases with no gene match: 6. The CDR3 has 14 amino acids. Germline-derived CDR1 and CDR2 are LNHDA and SQIVND (reference sequence). CDR3 sequence: CASHPGTDNSPLHF. The CDR3 DNA follows: TGTGCCAGTCATCCCGGGACAGATAATTCACCCCTCCACTTT.

The J gene is TRBJ1-2, the V gene TRBV27; 12 bases map to TRBD1. J gave up 4 bases and V 4 bases, and 4 bases lay outside the gene matches. The germline V gene has CDR1 MNHEY and CDR2 SMNVEV (reference sequence). This CDR3 has 15 residues. This CDR3 is CASSWDRGLIYGYTF. CDR3 coding DNA: TGTGCCAGCAGTTGGGACAGGGGGCTGATCTATGGCTACACCTTC.

This clone came up a few times. Here the CDR3 reads CASSLGTRDGNEQFF. The DNA for the CDR3 is TGTGCCAGCAGCTTGGGGACTAGGGACGGGAATGAGCAGTTCTTC. This chain joins TRBV11-3 and TRBJ2-1; TRBD2 matches 8 bases. Trimming took 3 bases from V and 7 from J; bases not matched to a gene: 8. The germline CDR1 and CDR2 sequences are SGHNT and YENEEA. CDR3 size: 15 residues.

This clone was counted between two and nine times. The chain couples TRBV27 to TRBJ2-7, with 8 bases lining up with TRBD1. The V gene's germline CDR1 is MNHEY and CDR2 SMNVEV (reference sequence). J lost 4 bases, V lost 3 bases, and 11 bases had no gene match. The CDR3 has 16 amino acids. The CDR3 nucleotides read TGTGCCAGCAGTTTTTTTCCCCGGCAGGGGGCTTACGAGCAGTACTTC. It encodes CASSFFPRQGAYEQYF.

The chain has TRBV6-5 and TRBJ2-7; the match to TRBD2 covers 13 bases. Germline V lookup: CDR1 MNHEY, CDR2 SVGAGI. V lost 6 bases to trimming and J lost 2 bases; unmatched junction nucleotides: 4. The CDR3 length is 15 residues. CDR3 DNA sequence: TGTGCCAGCAGACTAGCGGGAGGGTTGGCCTACGAGCAGTACTTC. This translates into CASRLAGGLAYEQYF.